Sequencing of this TCR beta chain was carried out in a study of blood T cells in healthy people across ages. Comments on this clonotype: Its antigen is currently unknown.

The junction had 7 bases not matched to a gene; V was cut back by 1 base and J by 0 bases. The CDR3 runs to 17 residues. Germline V lookup: CDR1 SEHNR, CDR2 FQNEAQ (reference sequence). Regarding the study as a whole: A strong correlation was seen between TCR beta diversity and naive T cell percentage. Estimated diversity, derived from one million T cells, was regarded as an underestimate.

A J-beta primer mix and a sample-barcoded 5' primer were used in a second PCR of roughly 7 to 12 cycles. Every sample returned 2.5 million or more CDR3-containing paired-end reads. MiXCR, run by TCRdb on the 5' RACE reads, gives a single entry per CDR3 protein. The repertoire holds 1.5 million to 2 million distinct CDR3 sequences, around half seen once, with 2.1% in the top ten. Input material: blood. The sequence came from a woman in her thirties or forties in good health. The rearrangement uses TRBV7-9 and TRBJ2-7; 9 nucleotides line up with TRBD1. Written as DNA, the CDR3 is TGTGCCAGCAGCTTAGAAGTCGGGACAGGGAGCTCCTACGAGCAGTACTTC. Protein: CASSLEVGTGSSYEQYF.